This TCR beta chain was observed in a study of T cells and copy number aberrations in small-cell lung cancer. Regarding the study as a whole: Due to few samples, these findings require validation. Tumors showed lower T-cell density, richness and clonality than adjacent lung, though density did not differ significantly.

The CDR3 has 15 residues. V lost 3 bases, J lost 1 base, and 10 bases lay in between. Germline V gives CDR1 MDHEN, CDR2 SYDVKM. Sequencing used immunoSEQ multiplex PCR; TCRdb keeps in-frame clones, though not all of them. The sample lists 9,400 or so clones, about three quarters occurring once. In regard to this clone: No antigen is known for it.

Donors had limited-stage small-cell lung cancer, resected between about 2007 and 2021. All donors were smokers or heavy second-hand smokers. The chain employs TRBV28 and TRBJ1-5; a weak D match, TRBD1 (6 bases). This receptor was identified in a man aged 55 to 69 with small cell lung cancer. Sequencing was carried out using normal tissue next to the tumor. CDR3 bases: TGTGCCAGCAGTTTGGGACACCAAAGCAATCAGCCCCAGCATTTT. It yields the protein CASSLGHQSNQPQHF.